These T cell receptor beta chains were read from a single sample in a study of beta chain features in type 1 diabetes. TCRdb's copy holds only in-frame clones and misses some; the assay was immunoSEQ multiplex PCR. The sample holds hundreds of thousands of clones, roughly 12% seen once. The sequenced sample consisted of naive CD4+ T cells from blood. These receptors all come from a man aged 18 to 35 in good health. Each CDR3 is given with its conserved first and last residue. Fields, in order: V gene, clone size, CDR3 protein. The size of a clone is reported for some rows only, either as once, few or many, or as a class for expanded clones.

TRBV29-1	.	CSARRGSSGYGYTF
TRBV9	few	CASSSRTGGYYGYTF
TRBV29-1	few	CSVDSVQGGTEAFF
TRBV19	.	CASSLRTGVLNTEAFF
TRBV30	.	CAWDGGGAEQYF
TRBV4-3	.	CASSRGWEGDYFGETQYF
TRBV7-9	many	CASSLEGIQYF
TRBV11-2	few	CASSSGGAFPDTQYF
TRBV20-1	few	CSAQTNNEQFF
TRBV19	few	CASTAYSNQPQHF
TRBV25-1	.	CASSGPGLAVSYEQYF
TRBV9	.	CASSVNGDRGRETQYF
TRBV7-9	.	CASSWTVFQDTIYF
TRBV6-5	.	CASSFRTGGYPQHF
TRBV9	.	CASGETGYPDTQYF
TRBV30	.	CAWSAQGRYEQYF
TRBV11-2	.	CASSFSMEHEQYF
TRBV18	few	CASSQGQERSGNTIYF
TRBV10-3	.	CAISETGGDTDTQYF
TRBV28	.	CASSDTSGSYNEQFF
TRBV28	.	CASSLGQNYGYTF
TRBV7-2	few	CASSFSAARTGRDTQYF
TRBV7-2	few	CASSLDGQGFYEQYF
TRBV28	.	CASSLSSEQYF
TRBV10-3	.	CATLGGWNTEAFF
TRBV30	.	CAWNSNSGNTIYF
TRBV5-4	many	CASSLGGNIQYF
TRBV29-1	few	CSVALLGRLAGWKGETQYF
TRBV20-1	few	CSALNNEQFF
TRBV5-1	few	CASSLGDTLGYTF
TRBV7-7	.	CASSLGTSVSTDTQYF
TRBV4-3	few	CASSQGLAGVDEQFF
TRBV28	.	CASRQVLNQPQHF
TRBV10-3	few	CAISESGRGGHEQFF
TRBV4-2	.	CASSQSVPAGYGYTF
TRBV29-1	.	CSVEAVRGTDTQYF
TRBV7-8	.	CASSLNGAQPQHF
TRBV6-5	few	CASSYMLATYNEQFF